This TCR beta chain is drawn from a study of OX40 agonist ivuxolimab in advanced cancers. Study-wide findings and caveats: CD8+ T cells (on average) carried more expanded clones than CD4+ T cells.

The investigators sampled blood at baseline, at cycle 4 day 1, and at cycle 7 day 1. As to this clone: Its target is not known.

CDR1 is MGHRA and CDR2 is YSYEKL in the germline V gene. Trimming stripped 0 bases from V and 3 bases from J, with 18 bases between. CDR3 length: 18 amino acids. The data were produced by immunoSEQ multiplex PCR, yet TCRdb's version contains in-frame clones alone and is incomplete. Found here are about 64,000 clones, 87% of them singletons; the top ten hold just over 0.75%. This chain joins TRBV4-1 and TRBJ1-3, with TRBD1 as a possible D gene (6 bases). The sequencing used CD4+ or CD8+ T cells sorted from blood, collected in a trial of the OX40 agonist ivuxolimab. This clonotype originated in an adult with an advanced solid tumor such as melanoma, head and neck, liver or kidney cancer. CDR3 DNA sequence: TGCGCCAGCAGCCAAGAAAGGACCCCTGGCAGGGGTGGAAACACCATATATTTT. Translating it yields CASSQERTPGRGGNTIYF.